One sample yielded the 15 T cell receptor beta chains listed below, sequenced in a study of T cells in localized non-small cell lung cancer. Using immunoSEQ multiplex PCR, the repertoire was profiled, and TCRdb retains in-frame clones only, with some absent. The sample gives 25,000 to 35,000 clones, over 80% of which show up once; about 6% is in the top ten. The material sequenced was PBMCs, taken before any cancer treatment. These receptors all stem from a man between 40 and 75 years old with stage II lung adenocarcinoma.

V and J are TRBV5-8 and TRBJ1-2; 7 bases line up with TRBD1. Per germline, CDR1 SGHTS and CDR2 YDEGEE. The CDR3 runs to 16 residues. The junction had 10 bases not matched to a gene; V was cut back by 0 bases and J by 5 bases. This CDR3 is CASSLALVQGFYGYTF. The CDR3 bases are TGTGCCAGCAGCTTGGCACTCGTACAGGGGTTTTATGGCTACACCTTC.

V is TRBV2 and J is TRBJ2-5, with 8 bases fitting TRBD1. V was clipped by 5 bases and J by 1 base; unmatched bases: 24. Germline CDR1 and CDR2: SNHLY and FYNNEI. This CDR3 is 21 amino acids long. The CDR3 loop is CASSHRGNGITTGRTQETQYF. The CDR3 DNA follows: TGTGCCAGCAGTCACAGGGGGAATGGCATTACGACGGGCCGCACCCAAGAGACCCAGTACTTC.

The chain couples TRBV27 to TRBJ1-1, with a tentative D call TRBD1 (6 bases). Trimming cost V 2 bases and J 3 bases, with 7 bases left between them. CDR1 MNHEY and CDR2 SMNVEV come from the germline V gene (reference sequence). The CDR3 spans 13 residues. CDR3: CASSLHRDTEAFF. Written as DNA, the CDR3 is TGTGCCAGCAGTTTACACAGGGACACTGAAGCTTTCTTT.

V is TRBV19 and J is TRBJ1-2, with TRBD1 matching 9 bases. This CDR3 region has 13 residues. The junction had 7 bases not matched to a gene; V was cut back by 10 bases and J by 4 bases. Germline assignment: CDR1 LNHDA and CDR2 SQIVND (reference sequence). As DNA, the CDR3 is TGTGCCACCGCGGACAGGGGCGGCTATGGCTACACCTTC. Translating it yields CATADRGGYGYTF.

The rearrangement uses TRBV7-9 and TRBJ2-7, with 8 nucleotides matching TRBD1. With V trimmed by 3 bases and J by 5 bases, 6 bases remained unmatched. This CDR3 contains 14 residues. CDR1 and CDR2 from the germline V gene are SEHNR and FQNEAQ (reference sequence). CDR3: CASSFGQGANEQYF. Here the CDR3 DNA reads TGTGCCAGCAGCTTTGGTCAGGGGGCGAACGAGCAGTACTTC.

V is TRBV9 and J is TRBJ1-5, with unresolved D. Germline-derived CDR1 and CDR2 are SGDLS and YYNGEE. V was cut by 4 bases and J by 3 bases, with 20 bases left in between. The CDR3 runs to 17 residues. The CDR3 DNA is TGTGCCAGCAGCATTCGAATCCGGGAAAACTACAATCAGCCCCAGCATTTT. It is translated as CASSIRIRENYNQPQHF.

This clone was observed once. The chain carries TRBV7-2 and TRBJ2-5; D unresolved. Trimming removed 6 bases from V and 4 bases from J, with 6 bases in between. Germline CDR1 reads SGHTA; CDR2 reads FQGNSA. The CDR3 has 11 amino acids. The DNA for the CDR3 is TGTGCCAGCAGGGCTCGAGAGACCCAGTACTTC. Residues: CASRARETQYF.

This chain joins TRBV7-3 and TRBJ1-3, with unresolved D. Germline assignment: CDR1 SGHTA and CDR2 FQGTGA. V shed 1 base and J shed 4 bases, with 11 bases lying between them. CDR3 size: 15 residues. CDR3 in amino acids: CASSLNPGAGNTIYF. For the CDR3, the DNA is TGTGCCAGCAGCTTAAACCCAGGTGCGGGAAACACCATATATTTT. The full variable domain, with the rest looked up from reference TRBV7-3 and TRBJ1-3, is GAGVSQTPSNKVTEKGKYVELRCDPISGHTALYWYRQSLGQGPEFLIYFQGTGAADDSGLPNDRFFAVRPEGSVSTLKIQRTERGDSAVYLCASSLNPGAGNTIYFGEGSWLTVV.

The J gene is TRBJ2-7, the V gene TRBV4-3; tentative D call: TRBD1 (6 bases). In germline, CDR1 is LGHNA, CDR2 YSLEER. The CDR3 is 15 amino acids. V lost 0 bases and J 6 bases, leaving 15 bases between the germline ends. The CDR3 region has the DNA TGCGCCAGCAGCCAAGAGCACGGCAGGGGACGCGAGCAGTACTTC. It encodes CASSQEHGRGREQYF.

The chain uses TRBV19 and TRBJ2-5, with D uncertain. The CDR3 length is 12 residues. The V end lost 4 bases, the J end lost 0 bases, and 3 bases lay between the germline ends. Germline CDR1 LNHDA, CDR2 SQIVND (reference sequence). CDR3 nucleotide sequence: TGTGCCAGTAGTACCTACCAAGAGACCCAGTACTTC. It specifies CASSTYQETQYF. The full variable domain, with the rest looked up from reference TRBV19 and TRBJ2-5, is DGGITQSPKYLFRKEGQNVTLSCEQNLNHDAMYWYRQDPGQGLRLIYYSQIVNDFQKGDIAEGYSVSREKKESFPLTVTSAQKNPTAFYLCASSTYQETQYFGPGTRLLVL.

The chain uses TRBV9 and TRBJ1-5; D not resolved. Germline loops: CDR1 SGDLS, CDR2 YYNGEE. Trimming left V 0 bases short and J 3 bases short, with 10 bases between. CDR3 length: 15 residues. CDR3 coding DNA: TGTGCCAGCAGCGTAGCTGCTGGAATCAATCAGCCCCAGCATTTT. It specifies CASSVAAGINQPQHF.

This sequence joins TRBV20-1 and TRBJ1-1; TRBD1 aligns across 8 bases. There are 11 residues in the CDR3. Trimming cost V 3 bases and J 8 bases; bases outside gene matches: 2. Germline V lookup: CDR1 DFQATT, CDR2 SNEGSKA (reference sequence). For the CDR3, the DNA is TGCAGTGCTAGGGGGGACAGGGAAGCTTTCTTT. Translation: CSARGDREAFF.

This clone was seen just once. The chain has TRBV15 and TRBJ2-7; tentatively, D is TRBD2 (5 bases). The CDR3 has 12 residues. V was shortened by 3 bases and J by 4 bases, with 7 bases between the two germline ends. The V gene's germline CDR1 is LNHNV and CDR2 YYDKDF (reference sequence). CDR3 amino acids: CATSRDSYEQYF. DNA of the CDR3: TGTGCCACCAGCAGGGACTCATACGAGCAGTACTTC. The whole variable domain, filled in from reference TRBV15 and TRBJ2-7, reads DAMVIQNPRYQVTQFGKPVTLSCSQTLNHNVMYWYQQKSSQAPKLLFHYYDKDFNNEADTPDNFQSRRPNTSFCFLDIRSPGLGDTAMYLCATSRDSYEQYFGPGTRLTVT.

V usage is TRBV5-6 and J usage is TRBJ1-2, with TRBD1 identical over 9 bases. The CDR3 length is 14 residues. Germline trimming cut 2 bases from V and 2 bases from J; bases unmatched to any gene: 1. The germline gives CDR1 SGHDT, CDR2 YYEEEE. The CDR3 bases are TGTGCCAGCAGCTTCGGACAGGGGAACTATGGCTACACCTTC. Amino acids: CASSFGQGNYGYTF.

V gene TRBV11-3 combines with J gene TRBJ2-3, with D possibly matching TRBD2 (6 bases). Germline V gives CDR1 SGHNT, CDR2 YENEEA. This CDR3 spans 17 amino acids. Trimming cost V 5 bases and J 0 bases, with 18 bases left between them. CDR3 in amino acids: CASSPRGSGVSTDTQYF. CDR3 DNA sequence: TGTGCCAGCAGCCCCCGTGGTAGCGGAGTTAGCACAGATACGCAGTATTTT.